Given below is one T cell receptor beta chain in context. TCRdb itself ran the 5' RACE reads through MiXCR, one entry per CDR3 protein. The profile shows about 200,000 distinct CDR3 sequences, around 9.1% of them singletons. The CDR3 totals 15 residues. Trimming shortened V by 6 bases and J by 8 bases, and 20 bases separated the two germline ends. The data were obtained in a study of T-cell memory formation after mild COVID-19. The genes are TRBV12-3 or TRBV12-4 and TRBJ2-1; D ambiguous. The sequencing sample was made of PBMCs or a T cell subset sorted from them (not recorded which). The clonotype was recovered from a man aged 18 to 30 who had mild COVID-19 (a few samples of this study predate the infection). Cell type and time point are not known. CDR3 DNA: TGTGCCAGCAGGGAAAATAGGATTCTCTCTTATGAGCAGTTCTTC. Translating gives CASRENRILSYEQFF.